Each of the 20 T cell receptor beta chains below was sequenced from the same sample in a study of technical replicates of blood from four donors. This table comes from immunoSEQ multiplex PCR, and its TCRdb copy is limited to in-frame clones, with some not included. The repertoire consists of around 72,000 clones, with approximately 98% occurring once and the leading ten covering roughly 0.2%. Sample: T cells isolated from PBMCs. These TCRs come from a human donor in good health.

The chain combines TRBV18 with TRBJ2-7; perhaps TRBD2 as D (6 bases). CDR1 KGHSH and CDR2 LQKENI come from the germline V gene. CDR3 length equals 16 residues. V was pared by 5 bases and J by 1 base, with 18 bases between. The CDR3 nucleotides read TGTGCCAGCTCATCTACCTCCGGGACTTATTCCTACGAGCAGTACTTC. It specifies CASSSTSGTYSYEQYF.

This chain links TRBV9 with TRBJ1-5, with 12 bases fitting TRBD1. The CDR3 is made up of 14 amino acids. With 3 bases clipped from V and 9 bases from J, the junction kept 4 bases outside the gene matches. Germline assignment: CDR1 SGDLS and CDR2 YYNGEE. The CDR3: CASSEGTGGMPQHF. DNA of the CDR3: TGTGCCAGCAGCGAGGGGACAGGGGGCATGCCCCAGCATTTT.

The chain couples TRBV18 to TRBJ1-4, with no clear D. Per germline, CDR1 KGHSH and CDR2 LQKENI. The CDR3 loop spans 15 amino acids. V dropped 0 bases and J dropped 8 bases, with 13 bases sitting between them. The CDR3 spells CASSPPRQEEEKLFF. As DNA, the CDR3 is TGTGCCAGCTCACCACCTCGGCAGGAGGAGGAAAAACTGTTTTTT.

The genes are TRBV10-3 and TRBJ1-1; maybe TRBD1 (5 bases). The CDR3 covers 11 residues. V lost 4 bases and J 5 bases, leaving 5 bases between the germline ends. Germline V gives CDR1 ENHRY, CDR2 SYGVKD. The CDR3 sequence is CAISAGTEAFF. For the CDR3, the DNA is TGTGCCATCAGTGCAGGGACTGAAGCTTTCTTT.

The chain has TRBV19 and TRBJ1-1; D gene uncertain. Trimming left V 2 bases short and J 1 base short, with 8 bases between. The CDR3 runs to 14 residues. Looked up from germline, CDR1 is LNHDA and CDR2 is SQIVND (reference sequence). The CDR3 reads CASSIQWRNTEAFF. The DNA for the CDR3 is TGTGCCAGTAGTATACAGTGGAGGAACACTGAAGCTTTCTTT.

The rearrangement uses TRBV19 and TRBJ2-3; 7 bases align to TRBD2. Trimming at V came to 7 bases and at J to 2 bases, leaving 6 bases not matched to a gene. The germline CDR1 and CDR2 sequences are LNHDA and SQIVND (reference sequence). This CDR3 contains 14 residues. CDR3 nucleotide sequence: TGTGCCAGTACCCGGGCGGGAGACACAGATACGCAGTATTTT. Protein: CASTRAGDTDTQYF.

The CDR3 protein is CASSPTTSGRARDEQFF. The CDR3 region has the DNA TGTGCCAGCAGCCCAACGACTAGCGGGAGGGCCAGGGATGAGCAGTTCTTC. V and J are TRBV14 and TRBJ2-1, with 14 nucleotides matching TRBD2. V lost 4 bases, J lost 8 bases, and 10 bases stayed unmatched. The CDR3 extends over 17 amino acids. Germline V gene lookup returns CDR1 SGHDN and CDR2 FVKESK.

CDR3 loop: CASSTLAGVLYEQYF. The DNA for the CDR3 is TGTGCCAGCAGTACGCTAGCGGGAGTTCTCTACGAGCAGTACTTC. V gene TRBV27 combines with J gene TRBJ2-7; 10 nucleotides line up with TRBD2. V shed 5 bases, J shed 3 bases, and the junction held 7 bases outside the gene matches. Germline V gene lookup returns CDR1 MNHEY and CDR2 SMNVEV (reference sequence). The CDR3 spans 15 residues.

The V gene is TRBV2, the J gene TRBJ2-2; D is unclear. Trimming stripped 6 bases from V and 3 bases from J, with 5 bases between. Germline loops: CDR1 SNHLY, CDR2 FYNNEI. This CDR3 has 12 residues. CDR3 in amino acids: CASSYHTGELFF. The CDR3 nucleotides read TGTGCCAGCAGCTACCACACCGGGGAGCTGTTTTTT.

This chain joins TRBV18 and TRBJ1-3, with D possibly being TRBD1 (5 bases). CDR3 length equals 14 residues. Germline-derived CDR1 and CDR2 are KGHSH and LQKENI. V was shortened by 6 bases and J by 8 bases, with 17 bases between the two germline ends. CDR3: CASSPAGLTDTIYF. CDR3 DNA sequence: TGTGCCAGCTCCCCCGCGGGGCTTACGGACACCATATATTTT.

The CDR3 region is CASSTGQGGHGYNNEQFF. CDR3 sequence (DNA): TGTGCCAGCAGTACGGGACAGGGGGGACACGGGTACAACAATGAGCAGTTCTTC. The V call is TRBV2, the J call TRBJ2-1; 11 bases match TRBD1. The germline V gene has CDR1 SNHLY and CDR2 FYNNEI. The CDR3 loop spans 18 amino acids. V lost 5 bases, J lost 5 bases, and 14 bases stayed unmatched.

This clone was picked up one time. This rearrangement joins TRBV28 to TRBJ2-1, with 11 bases aligning to TRBD2. This CDR3 region has 16 residues. J gave up 2 bases and V 5 bases, and 5 bases lay outside the gene matches. Germline lookup yields CDR1 MDHEN and CDR2 SYDVKM. The CDR3 loop reads CASSPGTSGPYNEQFF. CDR3 sequence (DNA): TGTGCCAGCAGTCCCGGGACTAGCGGCCCCTACAATGAGCAGTTCTTC.

The V call is TRBV7-6, the J call TRBJ2-7, with D possibly matching TRBD2 (5 bases). CDR3 length equals 17 residues. The ends were cut back, 8 bases at V and 1 base at J, with 24 bases in the middle. CDR1 is SGHVS and CDR2 is FNYEAQ in the germline V gene. CDR3 sequence (DNA): TGTGCCAGCGCGGGTGGGTATATGCCTCCCAATTCCTACGAGCAGTACTTC. Encoded protein: CASAGGYMPPNSYEQYF.

The rearrangement joins TRBV6-5 to TRBJ2-1; the D is unclear. CDR3 size: 15 residues. V lost 7 bases, J lost 0 bases, and 13 bases lay in between. CDR1 is MNHEY and CDR2 is SVGAGI in the germline V gene. CDR3 in DNA: TGTGCCAGCACCCCCAGACGGAGCTCCTACAATGAGCAGTTCTTC. Translation: CASTPRRSSYNEQFF.

The rearrangement joins TRBV5-1 to TRBJ1-1; tentatively, D is TRBD1 (6 bases). V was pared by 1 base and J by 1 base, with 14 bases between. Per the germline V gene, CDR1 is SGHRS and CDR2 is YFSETQ. The CDR3 consists of 16 residues. The DNA for the CDR3 is TGCGCCAGCAGCTTGTCTACCGGGACAAGGAACACTGAAGCTTTCTTT. It translates to CASSLSTGTRNTEAFF.

The rearrangement links TRBV10-2 to TRBJ2-2, with TRBD1 as a possible D gene (6 bases). The V end was cut by 5 bases, the J end by 5 bases, with 15 bases between. The CDR3 extends over 15 amino acids. Per the germline V gene, CDR1 is WSHSY and CDR2 is SAAADI. The CDR3 DNA reads TGCGCCAGCAGTAATGACAGGAGAGGTACCGGGGAGCTGTTTTTT. It translates to CASSNDRRGTGELFF.

The chain employs TRBV7-3 and TRBJ1-5, with a tentative D call TRBD1 (5 bases). The V and J ends lost 3 bases and 4 bases respectively, with 7 bases between them. This CDR3 contains 13 residues. CDR1 is SGHTA and CDR2 is FQGTGA in the germline V gene. The CDR3 sequence: CASSLGTNQPQHF. CDR3 DNA: TGTGCCAGCAGCTTGGGGACTAATCAGCCCCAGCATTTT.

The V and J genes are TRBV5-1 and TRBJ2-7; 9 nucleotides align to TRBD2. CDR3 length: 13 amino acids. V lost 4 bases, J lost 6 bases, and 5 bases stayed unmatched. CDR1 is SGHRS and CDR2 is YFSETQ in the germline V gene. The CDR3 DNA is TGCGCCAGCAGCATAGCGGGAGAGGTCGAGCAGTACTTC. The encoded protein is CASSIAGEVEQYF.

This rearrangement joins TRBV30 to TRBJ1-2; unclear D gene. Germline loops: CDR1 GTSNPN, CDR2 SVGIG (reference sequence). This CDR3 has 12 residues. The germline V and J ends were trimmed by 1 base and 7 bases, with 10 bases remaining between them. The CDR3 nucleotides read TGTGCCTGGAGTGACCAGGCATTTGGCTACACCTTC. As protein: CAWSDQAFGYTF.

This chain's CDR3 is CASSYEEGNTEAFF. CDR3 in DNA: TGTGCCAGCAGTTACGAGGAGGGCAACACTGAAGCTTTCTTT. The chain couples TRBV6-5 to TRBJ1-1; D is unresolved. Germline CDR1 MNHEY, CDR2 SVGAGI. V was shortened by 2 bases and J by 2 bases, with 9 bases between the two germline ends. This CDR3 spans 14 amino acids.